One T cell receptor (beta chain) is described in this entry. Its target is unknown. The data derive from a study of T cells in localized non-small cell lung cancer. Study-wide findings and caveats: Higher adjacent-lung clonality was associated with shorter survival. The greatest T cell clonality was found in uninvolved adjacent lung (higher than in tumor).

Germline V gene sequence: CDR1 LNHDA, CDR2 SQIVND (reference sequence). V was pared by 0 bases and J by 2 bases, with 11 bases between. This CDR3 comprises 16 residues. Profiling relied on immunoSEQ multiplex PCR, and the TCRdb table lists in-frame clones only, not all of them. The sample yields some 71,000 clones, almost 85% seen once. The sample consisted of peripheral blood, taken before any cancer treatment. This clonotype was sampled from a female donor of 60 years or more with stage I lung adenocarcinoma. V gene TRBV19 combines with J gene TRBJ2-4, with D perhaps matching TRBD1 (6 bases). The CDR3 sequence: CASSIETGGTKNIQYF. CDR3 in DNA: TGTGCCAGTAGTATAGAGACAGGTGGGACCAAAAACATTCAGTACTTC. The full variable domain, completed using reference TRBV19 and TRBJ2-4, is DGGITQSPKYLFRKEGQNVTLSCEQNLNHDAMYWYRQDPGQGLRLIYYSQIVNDFQKGDIAEGYSVSREKKESFPLTVTSAQKNPTAFYLCASSIETGGTKNIQYFGAGTRLSVL.